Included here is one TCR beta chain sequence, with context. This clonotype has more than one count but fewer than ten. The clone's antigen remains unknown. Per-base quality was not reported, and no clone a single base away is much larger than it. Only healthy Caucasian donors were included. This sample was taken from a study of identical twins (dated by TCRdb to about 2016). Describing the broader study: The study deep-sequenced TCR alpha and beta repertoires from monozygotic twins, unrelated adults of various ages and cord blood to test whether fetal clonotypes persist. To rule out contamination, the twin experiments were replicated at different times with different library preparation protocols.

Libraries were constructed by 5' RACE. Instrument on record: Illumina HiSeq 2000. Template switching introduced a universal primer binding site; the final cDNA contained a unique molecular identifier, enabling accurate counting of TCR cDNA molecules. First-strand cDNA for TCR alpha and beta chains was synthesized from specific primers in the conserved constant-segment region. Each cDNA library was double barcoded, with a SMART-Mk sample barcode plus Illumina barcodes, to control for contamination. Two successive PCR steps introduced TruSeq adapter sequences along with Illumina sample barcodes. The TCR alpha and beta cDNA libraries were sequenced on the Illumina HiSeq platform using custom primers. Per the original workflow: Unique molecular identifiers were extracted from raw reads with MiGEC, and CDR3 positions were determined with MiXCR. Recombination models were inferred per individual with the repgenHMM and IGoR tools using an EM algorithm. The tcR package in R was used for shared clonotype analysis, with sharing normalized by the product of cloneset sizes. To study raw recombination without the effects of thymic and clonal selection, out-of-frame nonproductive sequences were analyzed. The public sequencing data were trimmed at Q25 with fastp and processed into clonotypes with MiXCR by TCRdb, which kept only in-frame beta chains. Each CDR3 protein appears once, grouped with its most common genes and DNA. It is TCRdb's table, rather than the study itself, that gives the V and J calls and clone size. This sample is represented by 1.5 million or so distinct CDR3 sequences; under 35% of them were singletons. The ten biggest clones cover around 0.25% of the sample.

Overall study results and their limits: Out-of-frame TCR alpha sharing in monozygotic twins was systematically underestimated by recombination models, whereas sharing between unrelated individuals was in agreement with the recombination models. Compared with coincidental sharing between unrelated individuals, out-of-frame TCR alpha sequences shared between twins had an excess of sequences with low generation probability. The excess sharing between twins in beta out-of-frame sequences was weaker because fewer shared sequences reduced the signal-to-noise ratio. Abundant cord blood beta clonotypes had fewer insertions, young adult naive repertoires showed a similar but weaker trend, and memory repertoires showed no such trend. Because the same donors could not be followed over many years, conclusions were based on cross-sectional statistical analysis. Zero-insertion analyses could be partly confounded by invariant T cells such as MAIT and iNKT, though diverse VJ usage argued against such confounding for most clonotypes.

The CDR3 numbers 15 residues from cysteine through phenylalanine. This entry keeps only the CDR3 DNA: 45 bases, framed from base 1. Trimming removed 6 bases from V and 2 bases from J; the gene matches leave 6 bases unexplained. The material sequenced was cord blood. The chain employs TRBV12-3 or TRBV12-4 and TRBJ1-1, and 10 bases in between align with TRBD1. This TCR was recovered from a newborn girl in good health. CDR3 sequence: CASSTGTGANTEAFF. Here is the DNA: TGTGCCAGCAGCACCGGGACAGGGGCAAACACTGAAGCTTTCTTT.